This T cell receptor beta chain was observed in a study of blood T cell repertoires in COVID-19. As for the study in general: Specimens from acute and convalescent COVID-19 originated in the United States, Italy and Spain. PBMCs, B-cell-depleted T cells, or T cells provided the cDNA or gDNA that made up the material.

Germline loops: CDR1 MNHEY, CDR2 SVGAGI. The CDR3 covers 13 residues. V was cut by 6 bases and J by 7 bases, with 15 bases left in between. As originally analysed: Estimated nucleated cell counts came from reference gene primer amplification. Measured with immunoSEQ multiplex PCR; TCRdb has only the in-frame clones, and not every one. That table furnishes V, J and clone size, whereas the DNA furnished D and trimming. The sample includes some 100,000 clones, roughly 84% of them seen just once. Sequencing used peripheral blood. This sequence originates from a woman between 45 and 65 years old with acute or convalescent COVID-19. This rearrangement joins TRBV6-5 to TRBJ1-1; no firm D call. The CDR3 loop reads CASSFGVLNEAFF. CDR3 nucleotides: TGTGCCAGCAGCTTCGGGGTTTTAAATGAAGCTTTCTTT.